This TCR beta chain emerged from a study of cytomegalovirus exposure and HLA in healthy donors. The PCR contained 60 Vbeta and 13 Jbeta primers. Libraries were prepared by immunoSEQ multiplex PCR; TCRdb keeps only in-frame clonotypes and omits some of them. The data hold about 190,000 clones, with 65% to 85% observed a single time. Germline V lookup: CDR1 LNHDA, CDR2 SQIVND (reference sequence). The ends were cut back, 5 bases at V and 3 bases at J, with 20 bases in the middle. The CDR3 loop spans 16 amino acids. As for this clone: Its antigen is not identified.

Study-wide results and limits: The number of N-insertions in an Asian-associated ancestry cluster was reportedly below the roughly 660-donor mean in a later analysis. Sequencing likely produced, as an artifact, a cluster of highly shared sequence variants.

The clonotype originates from a boy aged 2 to 9 in good health and CMV-seronegative. V and J are TRBV19 and TRBJ2-7; a possible D gene is TRBD2 (6 bases). Sequenced: PBMCs. The CDR3, as DNA: TGTGCCAGTAGTCCGGAGGGGCGAGGTTCTGACTACGAGCAGTACTTC. Protein sequence: CASSPEGRGSDYEQYF.